Listed here is a single T cell receptor (beta chain). Its antigen is unknown. Assay used: immunoSEQ multiplex PCR; TCRdb lists only in-frame clones, some missing. The sample contains around 2,000,000 clones, roughly 91% of which appear only once. This sample is drawn from a study of shared clonotypes between healthy human individuals. Study observations and caveats: Sharing across four donors was highest in naive CD4 (around 5%) and lowest in memory CD8 (approximately 0.4%). Among donors, sharing of clonotypes was expected to be affected by sequencing depth.

Germline values: CDR1 SGDLS, CDR2 YYNGEE. The trim removed 3 bases at V and 7 bases at J, leaving 4 bases unmatched. CDR3 length equals 14 residues. CD8 cells regarded as naive lacked CD45RO, were positively chosen for CCR7, and omitted terminally differentiated effector memory CD45RA+ cells. The sequenced material came from naive CD8+ T cells from PBMCs. This TCR was sampled from a young man in good health. Some clones in this sample may be carry-over from other donors' samples. V usage is TRBV9 and J usage is TRBJ1-5; 10 positions agree with TRBD1. This CDR3 reads CASSAGDRGQPQHF. The CDR3, as DNA: TGTGCCAGCAGCGCCGGGGACAGGGGACAGCCCCAGCATTTT.